The rows below give T cell receptor beta chains drawn from one sample of a study of cytomegalovirus exposure and HLA in healthy donors. Clones were sequenced by immunoSEQ multiplex PCR, and TCRdb holds only the in-frame ones, with some missing. This table has 100,000 to 150,000 clones, about four fifths appearing once. Sequenced material: PBMCs. All receptors come from a woman between 35 and 50 years old in good health and CMV-seronegative. The CDR3 runs from the conserved cysteine through the conserved F or W. The order of the fields is J gene, clone size, D gene, V gene, CDR3 protein, CDR3 DNA. A D gene is named only where the DNA matches it firmly. Expanded clones are given a class, and other clones once, few, many or no size at all.

TRBJ1-2	NA	NA	TRBV11-2	CASSLPRGGYTF	TGTGCCAGCAGCTTACCTAGGGGTGGCTACACCTTC
TRBJ2-1	NA	NA	TRBV7-9	CSSSPTPPGYNEQFF	TGTTCCAGCAGCCCCACCCCCCCAGGGTACAATGAGCAGTTCTTC
TRBJ2-1	NA	TRBD2	TRBV6-1	CASSQGLAGESEQFF	TGTGCCAGCAGCCAGGGACTAGCGGGAGAAAGTGAGCAGTTCTTC
TRBJ2-1	NA	TRBD2	TRBV27	CASSTIAGVSYEQFF	TGTGCCAGCAGTACAATAGCGGGAGTTTCCTATGAGCAGTTCTTC
TRBJ2-7	NA	NA	TRBV28	CASSLEGLPWEQYF	TGTGCCAGCAGTTTAGAGGGCCTCCCTTGGGAGCAGTACTTC
TRBJ1-1	NA	TRBD1	TRBV18	CASSLGQAPQMNTEAFF	TGTGCCAGCTCCCTGGGACAGGCCCCTCAAATGAACACTGAAGCTTTCTTT
TRBJ2-1	NA	NA	TRBV10-2	CASGPGAFYNEQFF	TGCGCCAGCGGGCCGGGAGCCTTCTACAATGAGCAGTTCTTC
TRBJ2-3	NA	NA	TRBV18	CASSPATTTDTQYF	TGTGCCAGCTCACCGGCGACTACCACAGATACGCAGTATTTT
TRBJ2-3	NA	TRBD2	TRBV28	CASSSGTSGRGDTQYF	TGTGCCAGCAGTTCAGGGACTAGCGGGAGAGGAGATACGCAGTATTTT
TRBJ2-3	NA	TRBD2	TRBV13	CASSLAGESPDTQYF	TGTGCCAGCAGCCTAGCGGGAGAATCGCCAGATACGCAGTATTTT
TRBJ1-2	NA	NA	TRBV6-6	CASSYEGNGYTF	TGTGCCAGCAGTTACGAGGGAAATGGCTACACCTTC
TRBJ1-1	few	NA	TRBV6-1	CASSDQVGNTEAFF	TGTGCCAGCAGTGACCAGGTAGGGAACACTGAAGCTTTCTTT
TRBJ1-1	NA	TRBD1	TRBV5-1	CASSAWDRATEAFF	TGCGCCAGCAGCGCCTGGGACAGGGCGACTGAAGCTTTCTTT
TRBJ1-1	NA	NA	TRBV11-2	CASSLGRQTGTEAFF	TGTGCCAGCAGCTTAGGGCGACAGACCGGAACTGAAGCTTTCTTT
TRBJ2-2	NA	NA	TRBV9	CASSVNGVTGELFF	TGTGCCAGCAGCGTAAATGGAGTTACCGGGGAGCTGTTTTTT
TRBJ2-2	NA	NA	TRBV7-9	CASSVGETGELFF	TGTGCCAGCAGCGTCGGAGAGACCGGGGAGCTGTTTTTT
TRBJ1-5	NA	NA	TRBV28	CASSLSGHQPQHF	TGTGCCAGCAGTTTGTCAGGGCATCAGCCCCAGCATTTT
TRBJ1-2	NA	TRBD1	TRBV15	CATSDRDRVGYTF	TGTGCCACCAGCGACCGGGACAGGGTAGGCTACACCTTC
TRBJ1-2	NA	NA	TRBV4-1	CASSQTPYGYTF	TGCGCCAGCAGCCAAACACCTTATGGCTACACCTTC
TRBJ2-6	NA	TRBD2	TRBV6-1	CASSELSSGGRGSGANVLTF	TGTGCCAGCAGTGAATTGTCTAGCGGGGGCCGCGGCTCTGGGGCCAACGTCCTGACTTTC
TRBJ2-7	few	TRBD1	TRBV5-6	CASSITVGQGVYEQYF	TGTGCCAGCAGCATCACGGTAGGACAGGGAGTCTACGAGCAGTACTTC
TRBJ2-2	NA	NA	TRBV19	CASNYQGNTGELFF	TGTGCCAGTAATTACCAGGGGAACACCGGGGAGCTGTTTTTT
TRBJ1-1	few	TRBD1	TRBV4-1	CASSQTGQGKKAFF	TGCGCCAGCAGCCAAACGGGACAGGGAAAGAAAGCTTTCTTT
TRBJ1-4	NA	NA	TRBV23-1	CASSQSGKGGEKLFF	TGCGCCAGCAGTCAATCAGGCAAAGGGGGTGAAAAACTGTTTTTT
TRBJ1-2	NA	TRBD1	TRBV9	CASSVGGQGEHYGYTF	TGTGCCAGCAGCGTAGGGGGACAGGGGGAACACTATGGCTACACCTTC
TRBJ2-7	once	TRBD1	TRBV19	CASNHRGVSIGGEQYF	TGTGCCAGTAACCACAGGGGGGTAAGTATCGGCGGCGAGCAGTACTTC
TRBJ1-1	few	NA	TRBV6-5	CASSRQKNTEAFF	TGTGCCAGCAGCAGACAGAAGAACACTGAAGCTTTCTTT
TRBJ1-5	NA	NA	TRBV18	CASSQEVGNQPQHF	TGTGCCAGCTCGCAGGAGGTTGGCAATCAGCCCCAGCATTTT
TRBJ2-1	NA	TRBD2	TRBV6-6	CASSYSAGGYNEQFF	TGTGCCAGCAGTTACTCGGCGGGGGGTTACAATGAGCAGTTCTTC
TRBJ1-2	NA	TRBD1	TRBV6-1	CASRETGGCGYTF	TGTGCCAGCAGAGAGACAGGGGGCTGTGGCTACACCTTC
TRBJ1-1	NA	TRBD1	TRBV6-1	CASSGQGARNTEAFF	TGTGCCAGCAGTGGACAGGGGGCGCGGAACACTGAAGCTTTCTTT
TRBJ1-1	few	NA	TRBV7-9	CASSLAGQGMNTEAFF	TGTGCCAGCAGCTTAGCGGGGCAGGGGATGAACACTGAAGCTTTCTTT
TRBJ1-1	NA	TRBD1	TRBV28	CASSPGDRLNTEAFF	TGTGCCAGCAGTCCGGGGGACAGATTAAACACTGAAGCTTTCTTT
TRBJ1-1	NA	TRBD1	TRBV6-1	CASRHGTGVNTEAFF	TGTGCCAGCAGGCACGGTACAGGGGTGAACACTGAAGCTTTCTTT
TRBJ2-2	NA	NA	TRBV19	CASSSRGAGTGELFF	TGTGCCAGTAGTAGCCGGGGGGCGGGTACCGGGGAGCTGTTTTTT
TRBJ1-1	NA	NA	TRBV5-6	CASSYRGSQAFF	TGTGCCAGCAGCTATAGGGGGTCTCAAGCTTTCTTT
TRBJ1-1	once	TRBD1	TRBV2	CASTGTGGAEAFF	TGTGCCAGCACCGGGACAGGGGGCGCGGAAGCTTTCTTT
TRBJ2-1	NA	TRBD2	TRBV5-1	CASSSKRGIGNEQFF	TGCGCCAGCAGCTCCAAGCGGGGCATCGGCAATGAGCAGTTCTTC
TRBJ2-1	NA	TRBD2	TRBV4-1	CASSQALAGVGYNEQFF	TGCGCCAGCAGCCAGGCCTTAGCGGGAGTAGGTTACAATGAGCAGTTCTTC
TRBJ1-2	few	NA	TRBV5-1	CASGPDSPYGYTF	TGCGCCAGCGGCCCAGACAGCCCCTATGGCTACACCTTC
TRBJ1-1	NA	NA	TRBV6-5	CASRQSNTEAFF	TGTGCCAGCCGACAGTCGAACACTGAAGCTTTCTTT
TRBJ1-5	NA	TRBD1	TRBV6-1	CASSDRGRERNQPQHF	TGTGCCAGCAGTGACAGGGGGCGCGAACGGAATCAGCCCCAGCATTTT
TRBJ2-3	NA	TRBD2	TRBV9	CASSGGTIYTDTQYF	TGTGCCAGCAGCGGCGGGACTATCTACACAGATACGCAGTATTTT
TRBJ1-2	NA	NA	TRBV14	CASSQALGRGYTF	TGTGCCAGCAGCCAAGCGTTAGGGAGAGGCTACACCTTC
TRBJ2-2	NA	NA	TRBV14	CASSQDGRRIGGGHQANTGELFF	TGTGCCAGCAGCCAAGATGGCCGCCGTATAGGCGGGGGCCACCAAGCGAACACCGGGGAGCTGTTTTTT